The 27 T cell receptor beta chains reported below all come from one sample, sequenced in a study of early T cells in non-severe SARS-CoV-2 infection. TCRdb reanalysed the 5' RACE reads using MiXCR and keeps one entry per CDR3 protein. The sample lists tens of thousands of distinct CDR3 sequences, approximately 7.1% occurring once. Sequencing input: whole blood. All receptors derive from an adult who was a healthcare worker with PCR-confirmed SARS-CoV-2 infection or an uninfected control (not recorded which).

The chain carries TRBV25-1 and TRBJ1-1; D gene uncertain. From germline, CDR1 is MGHDK and CDR2 SYGVNS. The CDR3 contains 15 residues. V dropped 3 bases and J dropped 7 bases, with 18 bases sitting between them. CDR3 region: CASSDRTVGFGEAFF. The CDR3 nucleotides read TGTGCCAGCAGTGACAGGACCGTTGGATTTGGTGAAGCTTTCTTT.

This chain joins TRBV7-6 and TRBJ1-1; a weak D match, TRBD1 (6 bases). Germline V gene sequence: CDR1 SGHVS, CDR2 FNYEAQ. Trimming took off 5 bases at V and 8 bases at J, with 18 bases between the two ends. The CDR3 has 14 amino acids. Here the CDR3 reads CASSKLQGSSEAFF. CDR3 in DNA: TGTGCCAGCAGCAAATTACAGGGTTCTTCGGAAGCTTTCTTT.

In its sample, this clonotype was seen many times. The chain combines TRBV7-3 with TRBJ1-1; 8 nucleotides match TRBD1. Germline V CDR1 and CDR2: SGHTA, FQGTGA. V was clipped by 5 bases and J by 7 bases; unmatched bases: 6. The CDR3 runs 13 residues. CDR3 sequence reads: CASSPRGTGEAFF. For the CDR3, the DNA is TGTGCCAGCAGCCCAAGGGGGACAGGTGAAGCTTTCTTT.

The chain uses TRBV20-1 and TRBJ1-3; D call uncertain. The germline V and J ends were trimmed by 3 bases and 5 bases, with 8 bases remaining between them. Germline V lookup: CDR1 DFQATT, CDR2 SNEGSKA (reference sequence). CDR3 size: 12 residues. CDR3 sequence (DNA): TGCAGTGCTAGCAGACTAAGAAACACCATATATTTT. Its translation: CSASRLRNTIYF.

This clonotype was seen ten or more times. The gene calls are TRBV13 and TRBJ2-1; a possible D gene is TRBD2 (6 bases). V dropped 6 bases and J dropped 0 bases, with 15 bases sitting between them. Germline assignment: CDR1 PRHDT and CDR2 FYEKMQ (reference sequence). The CDR3 is made up of 16 amino acids. CDR3 sequence: CASSFLLANSYNEQFF. In DNA form, the CDR3 reads TGTGCCAGCAGTTTTCTTCTAGCGAACTCCTACAATGAGCAGTTCTTC.

In its sample, this clonotype was seen many times. V gene TRBV12-3 or TRBV12-4 combines with J gene TRBJ1-2, with D unresolved. The V and J ends lost 1 base and 0 bases respectively, with 12 bases between them. The CDR3 is 16 amino acids. CDR3 amino acids: CASSLEQSPTNYGYTF. The CDR3 bases are TGTGCCAGCAGTTTAGAACAATCACCCACTAACTATGGCTACACCTTC.

This clonotype was seen repeatedly, ten times or more. This chain uses TRBV6-6 with TRBJ1-2; no clear D. Germline CDR1 reads MNHNY; CDR2 reads SVGAGI (reference sequence). The CDR3 loop spans 13 amino acids. V was shortened by 6 bases and J by 2 bases, with 10 bases between the two germline ends. CDR3 residues: CASSRTVNYGYTF. CDR3 nucleotides: TGTGCCAGCAGCCGGACGGTAAACTATGGCTACACCTTC.

This chain connects TRBV11-2 to TRBJ2-7; TRBD2 matches 8 bases. CDR1 and CDR2 from the germline V gene are SGHAT and FQNNGV. The CDR3 loop spans 14 amino acids. Germline trimming cut 7 bases from V and 2 bases from J; bases unmatched to any gene: 7. CDR3 residues: CASNPSGRTYEQYF. As DNA, the CDR3 is TGTGCCAGCAACCCTAGCGGGCGAACCTACGAGCAGTACTTC.

In this sample, this clonotype turned up many times. The gene calls are TRBV7-2 and TRBJ2-5; D is perhaps TRBD2 (7 bases). The CDR3 covers 16 residues. Trimming pared 1 base from V and 6 bases from J, leaving 18 bases between. From germline, CDR1 is SGHTA and CDR2 FQGNSA. CDR3 DNA: TGTGCCAGCAGCTTAGGGGACGGGGGGCGCGTCCAGACCCAGTACTTC. This codes for CASSLGDGGRVQTQYF.

The J gene is TRBJ2-7, the V gene TRBV6-5; weak D call: TRBD2 (7 bases). The germline CDR1 and CDR2 sequences are MNHEY and SVGAGI. V lost 0 bases and J lost 9, with 18 bases in between. The CDR3 runs to 15 residues. CDR3 amino acids: CASSYSSGGHAGQYF. The CDR3 DNA is TGTGCCAGCAGTTACTCGTCGGGGGGCCACGCCGGGCAGTACTTC.

This clonotype showed up many times. The CDR3 loop reads CSFRRGLNTEAFF. Here the CDR3 DNA reads TGCAGCTTCCGACGAGGGTTGAACACTGAAGCTTTCTTT. The chain employs TRBV29-1 and TRBJ1-1, with no clear D. The V and J ends lost 8 bases and 0 bases respectively, with 13 bases between them. CDR1 and CDR2 from the germline V gene are SQVTM and ANQGSEA. This CDR3 has 13 residues.

Only a few counts were recorded for this clonotype. V gene TRBV7-9 combines with J gene TRBJ1-1, with 9 bases matching TRBD1. This CDR3 has 14 amino acids. Germline V lookup: CDR1 SEHNR, CDR2 FQNEAQ (reference sequence). Trimming at V came to 5 bases and at J to 1 base, leaving 2 bases not matched to a gene. Here the CDR3 reads CASSRDRANTEAFF. The CDR3 region has the DNA TGTGCCAGCAGCAGGGACAGGGCGAACACTGAAGCTTTCTTT.

This clonotype was seen more than once but under ten times. The chain combines TRBV11-2 with TRBJ1-1, with D uncertain. Germline values: CDR1 SGHAT, CDR2 FQNNGV. This CDR3 is built from 15 residues. Trimming removed 0 bases from V and 0 bases from J, with 8 bases in between. The CDR3 protein is CASSLDTPLNTEAFF. CDR3 bases: TGTGCCAGCAGCTTAGATACCCCCTTGAACACTGAAGCTTTCTTT.

This clonotype turned up a few times. This sequence joins TRBV5-6 and TRBJ2-1; possible D gene TRBD1, 5 bases. Germline V gene sequence: CDR1 SGHDT, CDR2 YYEEEE. The CDR3 loop spans 15 amino acids. The V end lost 4 bases, the J end lost 0 bases, and 11 bases lay between the germline ends. CDR3 bases: TGTGCCAGCAGCCCGAGACAGAGCTCCTACAATGAGCAGTTCTTC. This gives the protein CASSPRQSSYNEQFF.

This clonotype was observed a handful of times. This chain links TRBV6-6 with TRBJ2-7, with D uncertain. Germline-derived CDR1 and CDR2 are MNHNY and SVGAGI (reference sequence). V lost 8 bases, J lost 6 bases, and 14 bases lay in between. The CDR3 is 12 amino acids. The CDR3 reads CASRKTAGEQYF. The CDR3 coding sequence is TGTGCCAGCCGTAAAACAGCAGGCGAGCAGTACTTC.

This clonotype was seen ten or more times. The rearrangement links TRBV20-1 to TRBJ1-1; TRBD1 is a possible D gene (6 bases). Germline V gives CDR1 DFQATT, CDR2 SNEGSKA (reference sequence). This CDR3 contains 12 residues. V lost 5 bases to trimming and J lost 3 bases, with 10 bases between them. The CDR3 DNA follows: TGCAGTGCTCCGGGGGGGCACACTGAAGCTTTCTTT. Its translation is CSAPGGHTEAFF.

There are many counts of this clonotype. The gene calls are TRBV20-1 and TRBJ1-2; TRBD1 might be the D (5 bases). Germline lookup yields CDR1 DFQATT and CDR2 SNEGSKA (reference sequence). The V end was cut by 6 bases, the J end by 1 base, with 15 bases between. There are 14 residues in the CDR3. The CDR3 protein is CSAQRQTINYGYTF. The CDR3 region has the DNA TGCAGTGCGCAGAGACAGACAATTAACTATGGCTACACCTTC.

This sequence joins TRBV5-1 and TRBJ1-1; unclear D gene. The ends were cut back, 6 bases at V and 0 bases at J, with 9 bases in the middle. Germline-derived CDR1 and CDR2 are SGHRS and YFSETQ. CDR3 length: 13 amino acids. The CDR3: CASKMTMNTEAFF. The CDR3 coding sequence is TGCGCCAGCAAGATGACAATGAACACTGAAGCTTTCTTT.

The gene calls are TRBV4-2 and TRBJ2-5; D is unclear. Trimming took 0 bases from V and 1 from J, leaving 9 bases between them. The CDR3 has 15 residues. The germline V gene has CDR1 LGHNA and CDR2 YNFKEQ. CDR3 in amino acids: CASSQDGQLQETQYF. In DNA form, the CDR3 reads TGTGCCAGCAGCCAAGATGGTCAACTCCAAGAGACCCAGTACTTC.

This clonotype showed up just a few times. The chain combines TRBV20-1 with TRBJ2-1, with 7 bases that match TRBD2. The germline CDR1 and CDR2 sequences are DFQATT and SNEGSKA (reference sequence). The V and J ends lost 2 bases and 10 bases, in that order; junction bases with no gene match: 2. The CDR3 covers 11 residues. The DNA of the CDR3 is TGCAGTGCTAGACTACTAGCGGAGCAGTTCTTC. Translated: CSARLLAEQFF.

V is TRBV9 and J is TRBJ1-1; tentatively, D is TRBD1 (5 bases). The CDR3 has 16 amino acids. V lost 5 bases and J 0 bases, leaving 17 bases between the germline ends. Germline lookup yields CDR1 SGDLS and CDR2 YYNGEE. CDR3 in DNA: TGTGCCAGCAGGGAAGCTCTAGGGGTCATGAACACTGAAGCTTTCTTT. This sequence encodes CASREALGVMNTEAFF.

This clonotype was observed a few times. The V gene is TRBV24-1, the J gene TRBJ2-1; D unclear. Germline V lookup: CDR1 KGHDR, CDR2 SFDVKD. Trimming took 3 bases from V and 0 from J, leaving 2 bases between them. This CDR3 contains 13 residues. The CDR3 DNA reads TGTGCCACCAGTGATGGCTCCTACAATGAGCAGTTCTTC. Translation: CATSDGSYNEQFF.

This clonotype was counted a few times. The V gene is TRBV20-1, the J gene TRBJ2-7; 14 positions match TRBD2. This CDR3 has 14 residues. CDR1 DFQATT and CDR2 SNEGSKA come from the germline V gene (reference sequence). The junction had 6 bases not matched to a gene; V was cut back by 4 bases and J by 7 bases. The CDR3 sequence: CSAKGLAGALEQYF. The CDR3 bases are TGCAGTGCTAAGGGACTAGCGGGGGCCCTGGAGCAGTACTTC.

The table lists this clonotype with a few counts. The V call is TRBV7-2, the J call TRBJ2-3; D tentatively reads TRBD1 or TRBD2 (6 bases each). V lost 5 bases and J lost 6, with 21 bases in between. Germline V gene lookup returns CDR1 SGHTA and CDR2 FQGNSA. CDR3 length: 16 amino acids. Here the CDR3 reads CASSITGATRVDTQYF. The CDR3 nucleotides are TGTGCCAGCAGCATTACGGGGGCGACTCGAGTGGATACGCAGTATTTT.

This clonotype has ten or more counts. The chain has TRBV9 and TRBJ1-2; 11 positions match TRBD1. CDR3 size: 14 residues. Germline trimming cut 4 bases from V and 4 bases from J; bases unmatched to any gene: 3. From germline, CDR1 is SGDLS and CDR2 YYNGEE. CDR3 protein: CASSLGQGGYGYTF. The CDR3 region has the DNA TGTGCCAGCAGCCTGGGACAGGGGGGCTATGGCTACACCTTC.

This clonotype was observed a few times. J is TRBJ1-3 and V is TRBV6-1, with TRBD1 as a possible D gene (6 bases). V shed 5 bases and J shed 3 bases, with 14 bases lying between them. CDR3 length equals 15 residues. CDR1 is MNHNS, CDR2 SASEGT, per germline. The chain's CDR3 is CASSTTGMGGNTIYF. In DNA form, the CDR3 reads TGTGCCAGCAGTACTACAGGGATGGGTGGAAACACCATATATTTT.

This clonotype was seen at least ten times. V usage is TRBV12-3 or TRBV12-4 and J usage is TRBJ1-2; unclear D gene. Trimming took off 4 bases at V and 0 bases at J, with 6 bases between the two ends. The CDR3 is 13 residues long. The CDR3 sequence is CASSSPANYGYTF. CDR3 sequence (DNA): TGTGCCAGCAGTTCACCCGCTAACTATGGCTACACCTTC.